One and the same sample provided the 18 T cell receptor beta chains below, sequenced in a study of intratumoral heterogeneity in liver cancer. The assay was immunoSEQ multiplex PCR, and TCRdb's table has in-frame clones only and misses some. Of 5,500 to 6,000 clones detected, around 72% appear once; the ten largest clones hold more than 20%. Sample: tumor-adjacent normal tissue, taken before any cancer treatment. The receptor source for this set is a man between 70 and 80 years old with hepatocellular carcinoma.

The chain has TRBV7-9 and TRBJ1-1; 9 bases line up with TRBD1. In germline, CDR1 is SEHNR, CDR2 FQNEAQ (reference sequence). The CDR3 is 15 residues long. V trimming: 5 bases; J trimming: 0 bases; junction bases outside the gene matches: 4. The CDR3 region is CASSETGGLNTEAFF. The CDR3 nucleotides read TGTGCCAGCAGCGAGACAGGGGGATTGAACACTGAAGCTTTCTTT.

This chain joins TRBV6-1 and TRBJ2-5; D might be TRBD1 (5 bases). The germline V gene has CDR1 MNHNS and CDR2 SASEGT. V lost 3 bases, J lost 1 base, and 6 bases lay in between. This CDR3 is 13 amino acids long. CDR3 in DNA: TGTGCCAGCAGTGACAGGGTCCAAGAGACCCAGTACTTC. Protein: CASSDRVQETQYF.

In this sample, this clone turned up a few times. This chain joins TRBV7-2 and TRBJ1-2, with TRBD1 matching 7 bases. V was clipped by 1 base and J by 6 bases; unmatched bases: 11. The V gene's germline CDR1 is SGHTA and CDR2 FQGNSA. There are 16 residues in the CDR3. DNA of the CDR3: TGTGCCAGCAGCTTAGTTAGGGAGGGGGCGCGAGATGGCTACACCTTC. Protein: CASSLVREGARDGYTF.

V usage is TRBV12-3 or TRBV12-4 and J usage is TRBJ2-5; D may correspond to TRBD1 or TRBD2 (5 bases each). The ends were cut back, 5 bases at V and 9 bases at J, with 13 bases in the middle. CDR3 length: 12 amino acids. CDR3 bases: TGTGCCAGCAGTGGTCGGGGCGTGGCCCAGTACTTC. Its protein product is CASSGRGVAQYF.

CDR3 nucleotides: TGTGCCAGCAGCGCAAACGAGATGCCCACCGGGGAGCTGTTTTTT. Residues: CASSANEMPTGELFF. The chain uses TRBV7-6 and TRBJ2-2; no reliable D call. Germline CDR1 and CDR2: SGHVS and FNYEAQ. The CDR3 runs 15 residues. Trimming took off 5 bases at V and 4 bases at J, with 14 bases between the two ends. Using reference TRBV7-6 and TRBJ2-2 for the parts outside the CDR3, the full variable domain is GAGVSQSPRYKVTKRGQDVALRCDPISGHVSLYWYRQALGQGPEFLTYFNYEAQQDKSGLPNDRFSAERPEGSISTLTIQRTEQRDSAMYRCASSANEMPTGELFFGEGSRLTVL.

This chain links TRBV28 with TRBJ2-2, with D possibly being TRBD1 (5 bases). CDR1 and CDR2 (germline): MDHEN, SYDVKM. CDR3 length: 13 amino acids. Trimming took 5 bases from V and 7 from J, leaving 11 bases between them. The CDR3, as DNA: TGTGCCAGCAGTCCCACAGGATACGGGGAGCTGTTTTTT. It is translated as CASSPTGYGELFF.

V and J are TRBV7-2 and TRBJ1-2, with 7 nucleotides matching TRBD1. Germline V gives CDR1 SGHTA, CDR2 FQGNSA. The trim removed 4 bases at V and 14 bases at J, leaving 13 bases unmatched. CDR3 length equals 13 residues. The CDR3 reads CASSSRPTGDQTF. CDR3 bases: TGTGCCAGCAGCTCCCGACCCACAGGGGACCAAACCTTC.

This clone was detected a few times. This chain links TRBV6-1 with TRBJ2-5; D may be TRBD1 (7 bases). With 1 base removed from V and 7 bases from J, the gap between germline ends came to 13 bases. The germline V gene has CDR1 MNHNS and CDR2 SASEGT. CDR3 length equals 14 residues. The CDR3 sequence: CASSEGGAGGTQYF. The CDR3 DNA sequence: TGTGCCAGCAGTGAAGGGGGGGCAGGGGGGACCCAGTACTTC.

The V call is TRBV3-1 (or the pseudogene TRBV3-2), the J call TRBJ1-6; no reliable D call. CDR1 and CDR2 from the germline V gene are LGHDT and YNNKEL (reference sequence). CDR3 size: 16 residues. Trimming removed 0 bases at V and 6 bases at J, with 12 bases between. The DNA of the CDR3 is TGTGCCAGCAGCCAAGATCACCCAGGATTTAATTCACCCCTCCACTTT. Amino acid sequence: CASSQDHPGFNSPLHF.

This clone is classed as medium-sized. CDR3: CASSQAPGGYEQYF. CDR3 nucleotides: TGCGCCAGCAGCCAAGCCCCGGGGGGCTACGAGCAGTACTTC. The chain uses TRBV4-3 and TRBJ2-7; 7 bases agree with TRBD2. V lost 1 base to trimming and J lost 3 bases; unmatched junction nucleotides: 3. CDR3 length: 14 residues. Germline CDR1 LGHNA, CDR2 YSLEER.

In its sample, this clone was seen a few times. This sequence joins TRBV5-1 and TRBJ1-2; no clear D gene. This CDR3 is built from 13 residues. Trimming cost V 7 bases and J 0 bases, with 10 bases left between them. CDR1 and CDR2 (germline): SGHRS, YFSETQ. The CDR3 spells CASAEGTNYGYTF. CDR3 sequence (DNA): TGCGCCAGCGCAGAGGGAACTAACTATGGCTACACCTTC.

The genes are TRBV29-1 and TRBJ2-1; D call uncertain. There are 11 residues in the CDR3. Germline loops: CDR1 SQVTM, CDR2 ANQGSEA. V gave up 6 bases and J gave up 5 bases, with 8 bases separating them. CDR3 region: CSVGKNNEQFF. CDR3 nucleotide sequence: TGCAGCGTAGGAAAGAACAATGAGCAGTTCTTC.

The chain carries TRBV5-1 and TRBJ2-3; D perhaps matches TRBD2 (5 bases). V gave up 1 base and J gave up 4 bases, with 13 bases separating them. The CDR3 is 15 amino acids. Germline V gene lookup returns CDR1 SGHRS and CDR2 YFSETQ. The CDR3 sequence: CASSLFTRGPDTQYF. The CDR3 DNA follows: TGCGCCAGCAGCTTGTTTACCCGAGGGCCAGATACGCAGTATTTT.

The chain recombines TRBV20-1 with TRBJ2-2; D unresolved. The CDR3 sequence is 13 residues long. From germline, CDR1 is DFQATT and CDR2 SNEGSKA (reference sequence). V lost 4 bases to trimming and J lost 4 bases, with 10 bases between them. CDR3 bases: TGCAGTGCTAATGACCGCTTCACCGGGGAGCTGTTTTTT. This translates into CSANDRFTGELFF.

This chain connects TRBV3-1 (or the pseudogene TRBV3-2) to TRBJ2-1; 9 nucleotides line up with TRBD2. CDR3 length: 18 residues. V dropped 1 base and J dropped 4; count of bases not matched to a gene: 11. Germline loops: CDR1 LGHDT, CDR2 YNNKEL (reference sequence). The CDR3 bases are TGTGCCAGCAGCCAAGCAAGCGGGGGGCTACACCATTACAATGAGCAGTTCTTC. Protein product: CASSQASGGLHHYNEQFF.

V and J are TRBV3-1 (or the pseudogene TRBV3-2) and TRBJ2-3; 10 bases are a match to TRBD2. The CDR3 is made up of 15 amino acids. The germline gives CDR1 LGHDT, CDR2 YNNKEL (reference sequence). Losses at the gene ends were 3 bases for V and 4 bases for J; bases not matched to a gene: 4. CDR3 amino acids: CASSHRAGGPDTQYF. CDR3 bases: TGTGCCAGCAGCCACCGAGCGGGGGGGCCAGATACGCAGTATTTT.

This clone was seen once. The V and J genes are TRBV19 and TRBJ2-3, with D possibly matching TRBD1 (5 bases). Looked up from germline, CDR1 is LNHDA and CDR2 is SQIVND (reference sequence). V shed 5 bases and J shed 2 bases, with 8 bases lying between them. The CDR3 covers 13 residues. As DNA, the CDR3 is TGTGCCAGTAGTCCAGGGCACACAGATACGCAGTATTTT. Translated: CASSPGHTDTQYF.

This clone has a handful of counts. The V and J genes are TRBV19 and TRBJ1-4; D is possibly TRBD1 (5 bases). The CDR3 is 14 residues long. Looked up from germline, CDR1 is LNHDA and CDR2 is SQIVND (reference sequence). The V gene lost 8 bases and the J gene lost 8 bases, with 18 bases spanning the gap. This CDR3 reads CASQGGAGGEKLFF. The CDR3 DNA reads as TGTGCCAGTCAGGGCGGCGCTGGCGGGGAAAAACTGTTTTTT.